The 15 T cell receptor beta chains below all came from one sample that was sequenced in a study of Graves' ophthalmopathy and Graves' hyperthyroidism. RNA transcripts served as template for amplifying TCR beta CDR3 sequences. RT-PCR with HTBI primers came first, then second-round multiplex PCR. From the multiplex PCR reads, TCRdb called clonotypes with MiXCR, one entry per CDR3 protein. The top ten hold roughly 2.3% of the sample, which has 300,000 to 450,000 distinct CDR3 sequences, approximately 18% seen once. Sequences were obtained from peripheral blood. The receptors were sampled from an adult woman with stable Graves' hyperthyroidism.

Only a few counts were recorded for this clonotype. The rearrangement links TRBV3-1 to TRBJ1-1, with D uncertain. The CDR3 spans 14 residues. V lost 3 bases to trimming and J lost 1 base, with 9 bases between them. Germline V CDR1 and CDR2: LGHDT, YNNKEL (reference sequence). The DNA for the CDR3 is TGTGCCAGCAGCCACCGTCTTGGGAACACTGAAGCTTTCTTT. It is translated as CASSHRLGNTEAFF.

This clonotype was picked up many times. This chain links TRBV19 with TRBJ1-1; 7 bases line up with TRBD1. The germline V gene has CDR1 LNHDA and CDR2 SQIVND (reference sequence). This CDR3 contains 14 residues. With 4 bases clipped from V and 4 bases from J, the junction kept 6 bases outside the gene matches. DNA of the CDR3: TGTGCCAGTAGTAAATACTCAGGGGGCACTGAAGCTTTCTTT. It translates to CASSKYSGGTEAFF.

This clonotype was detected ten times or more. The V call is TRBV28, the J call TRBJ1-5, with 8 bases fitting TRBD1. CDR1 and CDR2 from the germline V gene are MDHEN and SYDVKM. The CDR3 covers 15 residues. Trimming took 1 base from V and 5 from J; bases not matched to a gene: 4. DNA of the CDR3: TGTGCCAGCAGTTTATCCGGGACAGGTCATCAGCCCCAGCATTTT. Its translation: CASSLSGTGHQPQHF.

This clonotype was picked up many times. CDR3: CASSFEGLNTEAFF. The CDR3 bases are TGTGCCAGCAGTTTTGAGGGACTGAACACTGAAGCTTTCTTT. The chain recombines TRBV12-3 or TRBV12-4 with TRBJ1-1; D is perhaps TRBD1 (5 bases). The CDR3 has 14 residues. Deletions cut 3 bases from V and 0 bases from J, with 8 bases between.

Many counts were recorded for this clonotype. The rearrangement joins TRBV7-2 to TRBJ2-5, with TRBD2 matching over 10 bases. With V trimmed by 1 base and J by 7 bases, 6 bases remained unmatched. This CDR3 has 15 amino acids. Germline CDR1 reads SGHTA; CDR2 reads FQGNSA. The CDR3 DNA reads TGTGCCAGCAGCTTAGGTGCTAGCGGGAGTGGGACCCAGTACTTC. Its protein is CASSLGASGSGTQYF.

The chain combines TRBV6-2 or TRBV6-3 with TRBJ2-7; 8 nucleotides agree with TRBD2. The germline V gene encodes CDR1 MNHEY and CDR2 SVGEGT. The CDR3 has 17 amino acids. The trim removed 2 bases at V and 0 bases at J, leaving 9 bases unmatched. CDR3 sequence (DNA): TGTGCCAGCAGTTACCGACCCGGGACTAGGGCCTCCTACGAGCAGTACTTC. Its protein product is CASSYRPGTRASYEQYF.

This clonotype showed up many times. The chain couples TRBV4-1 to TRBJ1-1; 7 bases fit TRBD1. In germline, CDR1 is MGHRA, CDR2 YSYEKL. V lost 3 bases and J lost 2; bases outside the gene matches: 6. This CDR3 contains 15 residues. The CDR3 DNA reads TGCGCCAGCAGCCACACCGACAGGGATAACACTGAAGCTTTCTTT. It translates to CASSHTDRDNTEAFF.

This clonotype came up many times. DNA for the CDR3: TGCAGTGCTTTGGCGGGGGGACAGAGCTCCTACGAGCAGTACTTC. Residues: CSALAGGQSSYEQYF. The V and J genes are TRBV20-1 and TRBJ2-7; D may be TRBD2 (8 bases). CDR1 is DFQATT, CDR2 SNEGSKA, per germline (reference sequence). Trimming removed 5 bases from V and 0 bases from J, with 17 bases in between. This CDR3 has 15 residues.

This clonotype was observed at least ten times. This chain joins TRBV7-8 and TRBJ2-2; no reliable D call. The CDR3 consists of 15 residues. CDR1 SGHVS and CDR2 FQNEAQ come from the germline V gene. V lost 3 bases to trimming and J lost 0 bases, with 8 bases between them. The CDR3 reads CASSFGTANTGELFF. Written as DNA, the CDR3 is TGTGCCAGCAGCTTTGGAACTGCGAACACCGGGGAGCTGTTTTTT.

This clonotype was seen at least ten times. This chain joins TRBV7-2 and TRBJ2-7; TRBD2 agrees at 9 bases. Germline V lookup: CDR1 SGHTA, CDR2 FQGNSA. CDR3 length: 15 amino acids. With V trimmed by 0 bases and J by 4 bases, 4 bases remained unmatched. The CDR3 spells CASSLASGSQYEQYF. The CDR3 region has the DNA TGTGCCAGCAGCTTAGCTAGCGGGAGTCAATACGAGCAGTACTTC.

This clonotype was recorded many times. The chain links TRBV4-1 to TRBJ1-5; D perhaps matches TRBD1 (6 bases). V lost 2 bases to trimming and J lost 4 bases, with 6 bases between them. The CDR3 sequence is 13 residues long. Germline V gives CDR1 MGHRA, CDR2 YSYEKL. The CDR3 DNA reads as TGCGCCAGCAGCCAACAGGGGAATCAGCCCCAGCATTTT. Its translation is CASSQQGNQPQHF.

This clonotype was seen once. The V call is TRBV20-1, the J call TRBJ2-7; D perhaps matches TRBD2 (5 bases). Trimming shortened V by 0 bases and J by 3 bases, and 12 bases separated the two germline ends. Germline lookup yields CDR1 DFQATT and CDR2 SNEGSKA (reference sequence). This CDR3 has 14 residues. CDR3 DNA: TGCAGTGCTAGAGATATCGGGATGGTCTACGAGCAGTACTTC. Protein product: CSARDIGMVYEQYF.

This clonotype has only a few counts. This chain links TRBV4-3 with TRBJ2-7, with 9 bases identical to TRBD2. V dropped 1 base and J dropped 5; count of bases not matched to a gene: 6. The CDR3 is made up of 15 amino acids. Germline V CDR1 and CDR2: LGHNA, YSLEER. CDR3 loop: CASSQGSGRSNEQYF. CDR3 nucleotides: TGCGCCAGCAGCCAAGGTAGCGGGAGATCCAACGAGCAGTACTTC.

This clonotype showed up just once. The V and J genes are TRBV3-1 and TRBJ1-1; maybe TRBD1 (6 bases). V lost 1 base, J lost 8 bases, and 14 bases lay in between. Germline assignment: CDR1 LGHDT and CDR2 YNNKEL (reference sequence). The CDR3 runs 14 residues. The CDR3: CASSQGTGRLEAFF. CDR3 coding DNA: TGTGCCAGCAGCCAAGGAACAGGGAGGTTGGAAGCTTTCTTT.

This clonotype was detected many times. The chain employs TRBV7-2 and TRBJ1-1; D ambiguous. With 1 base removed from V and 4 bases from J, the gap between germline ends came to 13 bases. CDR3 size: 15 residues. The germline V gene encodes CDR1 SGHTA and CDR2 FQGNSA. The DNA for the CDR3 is TGTGCCAGCAGCTTAGTCGGAGTCTCGACCACTGAAGCTTTCTTT. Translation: CASSLVGVSTTEAFF. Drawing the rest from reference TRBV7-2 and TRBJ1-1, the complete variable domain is GAGVSQSPSNKVTEKGKDVELRCDPISGHTALYWYRQSLGQGLEFLIYFQGNSAPDKSGLPSDRFSAERTGGSVSTLTIQRTQQEDSAVYLCASSLVGVSTTEAFFGQGTRLTVV.